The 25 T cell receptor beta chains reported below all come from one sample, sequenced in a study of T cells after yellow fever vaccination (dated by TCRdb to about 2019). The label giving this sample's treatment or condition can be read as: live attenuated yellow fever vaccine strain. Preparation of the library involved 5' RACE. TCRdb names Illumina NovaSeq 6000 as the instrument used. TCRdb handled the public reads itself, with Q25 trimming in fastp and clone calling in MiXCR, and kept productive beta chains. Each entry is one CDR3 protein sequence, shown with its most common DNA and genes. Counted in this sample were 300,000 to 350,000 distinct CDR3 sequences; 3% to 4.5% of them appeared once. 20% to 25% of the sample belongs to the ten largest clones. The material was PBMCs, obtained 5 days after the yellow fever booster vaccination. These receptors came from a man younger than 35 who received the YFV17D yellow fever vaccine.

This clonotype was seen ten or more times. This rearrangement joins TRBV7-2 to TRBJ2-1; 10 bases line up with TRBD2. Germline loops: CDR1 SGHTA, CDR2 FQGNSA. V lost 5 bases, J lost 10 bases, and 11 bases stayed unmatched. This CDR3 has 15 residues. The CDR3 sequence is CASSLGLAGVPEQFF. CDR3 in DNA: TGTGCCAGCAGCCTAGGGCTAGCGGGGGTCCCCGAGCAGTTCTTC.

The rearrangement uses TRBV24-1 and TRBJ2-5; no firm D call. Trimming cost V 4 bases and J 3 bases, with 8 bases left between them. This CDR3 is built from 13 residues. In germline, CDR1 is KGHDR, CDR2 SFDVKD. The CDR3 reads CATSDRIKETQYF. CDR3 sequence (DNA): TGTGCCACCAGTGACCGGATAAAAGAGACCCAGTACTTC.

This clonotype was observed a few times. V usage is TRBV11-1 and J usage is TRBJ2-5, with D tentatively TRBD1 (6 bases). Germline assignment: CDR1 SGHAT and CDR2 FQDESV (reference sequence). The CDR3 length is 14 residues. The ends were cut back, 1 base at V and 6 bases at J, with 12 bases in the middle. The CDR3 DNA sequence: TGTGCCAGCAGCTTAGAGCCAGGGGCGAAGACCCAGTACTTC. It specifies CASSLEPGAKTQYF.

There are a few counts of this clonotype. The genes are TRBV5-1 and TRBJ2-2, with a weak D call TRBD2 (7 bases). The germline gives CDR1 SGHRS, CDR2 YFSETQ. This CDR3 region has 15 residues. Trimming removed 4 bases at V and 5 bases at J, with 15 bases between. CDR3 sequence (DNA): TGCGCCAGCAGCGGGGACGGGGGGCGGACCGGGGAGCTGTTTTTT. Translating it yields CASSGDGGRTGELFF.

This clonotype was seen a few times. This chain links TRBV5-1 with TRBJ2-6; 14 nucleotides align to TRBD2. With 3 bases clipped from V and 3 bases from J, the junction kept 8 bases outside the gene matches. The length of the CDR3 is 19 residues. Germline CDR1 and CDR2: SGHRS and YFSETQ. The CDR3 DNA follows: TGCGCCAGCAGCTCGACTGGACTAGCGGGGGGCCGTGGGGCCAACGTCCTGACTTTC. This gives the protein CASSSTGLAGGRGANVLTF.

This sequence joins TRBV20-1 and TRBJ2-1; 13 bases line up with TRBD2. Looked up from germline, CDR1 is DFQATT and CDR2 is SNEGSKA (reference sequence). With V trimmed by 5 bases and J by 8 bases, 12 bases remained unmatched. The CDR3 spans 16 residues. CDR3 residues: CSALTPGTSGVDEQFF. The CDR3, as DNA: TGCAGTGCTCTCACTCCCGGGACTAGCGGGGTTGATGAGCAGTTCTTC.

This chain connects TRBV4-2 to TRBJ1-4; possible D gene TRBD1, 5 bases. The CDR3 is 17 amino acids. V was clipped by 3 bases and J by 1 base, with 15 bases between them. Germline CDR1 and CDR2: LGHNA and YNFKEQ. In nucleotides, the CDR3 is TGTGCCAGCAGCCAGGCTGGCCCTACAGGAACTAATGAAAAACTGTTTTTT. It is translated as CASSQAGPTGTNEKLFF.

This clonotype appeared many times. The CDR3 DNA reads TGTGCCAGCAGTTTAAACGGTGGACACCCTAACTATGGCTACACCTTC. It translates to CASSLNGGHPNYGYTF. The rearrangement uses TRBV12-3 or TRBV12-4 and TRBJ1-2; a possible D gene is TRBD1 (5 bases). V was pared by 2 bases and J by 0 bases, with 13 bases between. There are 16 residues in the CDR3.

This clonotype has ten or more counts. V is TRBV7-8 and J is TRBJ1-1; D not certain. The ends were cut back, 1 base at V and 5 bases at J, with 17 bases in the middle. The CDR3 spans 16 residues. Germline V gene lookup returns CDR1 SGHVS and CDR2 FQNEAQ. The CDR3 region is CASSLEHPGIGTEAFF. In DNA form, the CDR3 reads TGTGCCAGCAGCTTAGAGCACCCCGGGATCGGAACTGAAGCTTTCTTT.

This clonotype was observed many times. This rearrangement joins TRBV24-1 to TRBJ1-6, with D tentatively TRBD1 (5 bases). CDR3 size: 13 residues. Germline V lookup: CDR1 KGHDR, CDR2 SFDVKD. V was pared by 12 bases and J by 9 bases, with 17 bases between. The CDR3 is CALRGDYCSPLHF. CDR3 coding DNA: TGTGCCCTCAGAGGGGATTATTGTTCACCCCTCCACTTT.

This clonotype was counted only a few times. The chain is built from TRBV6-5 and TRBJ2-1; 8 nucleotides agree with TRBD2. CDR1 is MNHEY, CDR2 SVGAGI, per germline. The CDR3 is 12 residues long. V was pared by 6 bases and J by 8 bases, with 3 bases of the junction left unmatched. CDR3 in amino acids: CASSRTSYEQFF. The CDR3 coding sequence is TGTGCCAGCAGCCGGACTAGCTATGAGCAGTTCTTC.

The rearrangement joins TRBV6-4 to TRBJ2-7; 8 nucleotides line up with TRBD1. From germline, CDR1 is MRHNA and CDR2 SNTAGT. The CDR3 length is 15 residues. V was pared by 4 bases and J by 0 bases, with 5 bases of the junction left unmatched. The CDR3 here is CASSVGTGGSYEQYF. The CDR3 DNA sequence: TGTGCCAGCAGTGTCGGGACAGGAGGCTCCTACGAGCAGTACTTC.

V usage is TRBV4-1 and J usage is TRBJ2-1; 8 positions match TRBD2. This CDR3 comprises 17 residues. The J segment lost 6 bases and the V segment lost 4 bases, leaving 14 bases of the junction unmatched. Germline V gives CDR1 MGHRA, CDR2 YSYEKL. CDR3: CASSRGGIAGLGNEQFF. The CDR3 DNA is TGCGCCAGCAGCCGCGGGGGTATAGCGGGGCTAGGCAATGAGCAGTTCTTC.

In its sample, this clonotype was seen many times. The DNA of the CDR3 is TGTGCCAGCAGCTCCCCAGGGGTGCCCCAGCATTTT. Translated, it gives CASSSPGVPQHF. The chain uses TRBV7-9 and TRBJ1-5; weak D call: TRBD1 (6 bases). Germline values: CDR1 SEHNR, CDR2 FQNEAQ (reference sequence). The CDR3 runs to 12 residues. Trimming stripped 4 bases from V and 9 bases from J, with 10 bases between.

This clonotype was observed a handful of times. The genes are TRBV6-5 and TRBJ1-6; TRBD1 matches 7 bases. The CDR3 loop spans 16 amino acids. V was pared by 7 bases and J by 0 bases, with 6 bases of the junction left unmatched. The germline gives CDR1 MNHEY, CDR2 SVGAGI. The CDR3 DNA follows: TGTGCCAGCAACGACAGGGCATTCTCCTATAATTCACCCCTCCACTTT. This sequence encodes CASNDRAFSYNSPLHF.

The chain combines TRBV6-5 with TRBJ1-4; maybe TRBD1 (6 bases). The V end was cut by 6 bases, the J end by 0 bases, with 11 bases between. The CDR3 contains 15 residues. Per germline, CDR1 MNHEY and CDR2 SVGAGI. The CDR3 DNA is TGTGCCAGCAGGAACGCAGGGGCAACTAATGAAAAACTGTTTTTT. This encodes CASRNAGATNEKLFF.

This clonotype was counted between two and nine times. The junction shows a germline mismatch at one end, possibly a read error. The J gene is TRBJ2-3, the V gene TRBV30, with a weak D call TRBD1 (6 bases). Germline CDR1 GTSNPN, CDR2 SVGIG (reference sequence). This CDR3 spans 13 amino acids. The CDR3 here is CARRGGRTDTQYF. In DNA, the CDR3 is TGTGCCCGGAGAGGGGGACGCACAGATACGCAGTATTTT.

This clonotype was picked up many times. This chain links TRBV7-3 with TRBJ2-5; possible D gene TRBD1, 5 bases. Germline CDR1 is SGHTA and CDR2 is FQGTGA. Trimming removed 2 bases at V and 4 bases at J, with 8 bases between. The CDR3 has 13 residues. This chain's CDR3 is CASSLGQRETQYF. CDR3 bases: TGTGCCAGCAGCTTAGGACAAAGAGAGACCCAGTACTTC.

CDR3 coding DNA: TGTGCCAGCTCACCACCGCTCGTGAGACAGGGGAAAGCTTTCTTT. It translates to CASSPPLVRQGKAFF. This chain uses TRBV18 with TRBJ1-1; 8 bases line up with TRBD1. V was clipped by 0 bases and J by 9 bases; unmatched bases: 9. CDR1 is KGHSH, CDR2 LQKENI, per germline. There are 15 residues in the CDR3.

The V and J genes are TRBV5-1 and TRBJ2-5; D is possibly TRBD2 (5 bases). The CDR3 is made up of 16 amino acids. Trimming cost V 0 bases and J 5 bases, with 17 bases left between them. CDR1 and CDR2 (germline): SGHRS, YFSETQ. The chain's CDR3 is CASSLESLAPHETQYF. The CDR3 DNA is TGCGCCAGCAGCTTGGAGTCCCTAGCTCCCCACGAGACCCAGTACTTC.

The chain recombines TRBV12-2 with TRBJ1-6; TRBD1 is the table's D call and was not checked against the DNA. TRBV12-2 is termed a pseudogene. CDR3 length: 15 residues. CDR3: CATPRSGTYVSPLHF. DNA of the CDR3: TGTGCAACCCCCAGGTCAGGGACCTATGTGTCACCCCTCCACTTT.

CDR3 amino acids: CSVAGRLNTEAFF. In nucleotides, the CDR3 is TGCAGCGTTGCCGGACGGCTGAACACTGAAGCTTTCTTT. The chain uses TRBV29-1 and TRBJ1-1; D ambiguous. The germline CDR1 and CDR2 sequences are SQVTM and ANQGSEA. V lost 4 bases and J lost 0, with 9 bases in between. The CDR3 consists of 13 residues.

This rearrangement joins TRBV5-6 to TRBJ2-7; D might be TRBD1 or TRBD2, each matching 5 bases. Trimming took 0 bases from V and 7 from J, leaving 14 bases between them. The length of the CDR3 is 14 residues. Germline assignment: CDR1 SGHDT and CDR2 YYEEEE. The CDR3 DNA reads TGTGCCAGCAGCTTGGTTTCAGGGAGTGGAGAGCAGTACGTC. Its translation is CASSLVSGSGEQYV.

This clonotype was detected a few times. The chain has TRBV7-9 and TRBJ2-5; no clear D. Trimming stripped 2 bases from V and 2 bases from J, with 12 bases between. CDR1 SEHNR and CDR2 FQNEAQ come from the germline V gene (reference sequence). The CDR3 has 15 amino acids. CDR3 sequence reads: CASSLSGRRQETQYF. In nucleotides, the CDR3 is TGTGCCAGCAGCTTATCCGGGCGGCGACAAGAGACCCAGTACTTC.

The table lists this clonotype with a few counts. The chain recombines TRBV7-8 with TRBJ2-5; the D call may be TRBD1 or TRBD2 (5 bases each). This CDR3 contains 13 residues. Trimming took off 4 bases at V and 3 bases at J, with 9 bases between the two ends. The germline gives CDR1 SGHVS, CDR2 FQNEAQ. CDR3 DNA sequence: TGTGCCAGCAGCTATGGGGGAAAAGAGACCCAGTACTTC. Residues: CASSYGGKETQYF.